This record concerns one TCR beta chain sequence. Antigen: not known. Here the CDR3 omits its conserved ending phenylalanine or tryptophan, so a read error is the likely source. The sample is drawn from a study of PD-1 blockade in classical Hodgkin lymphoma. Study-wide findings and caveats: Patients starting nivolumab less than 1 year after ASCT had lower diversity and were excluded from later analyses.

Germline CDR1 reads MDHEN; CDR2 reads SYDVKM. The CDR3 contains 12 residues. V was trimmed by 5 bases and J by 6 bases, leaving 10 bases between them. Time point reported: cycle 4 day 1 (C4D1), after more than five weeks of nivolumab. Every one of the patients relapsed after autologous stem cell transplantation (brentuximab vedotin exposure was variable). Assay: immunoSEQ multiplex PCR; the TCRdb copy retains only in-frame clones and omits some. The data hold approximately 61,000 clones, with 87% observed a single time. The gene calls are TRBV28 and TRBJ1-2; D gene uncertain. This material consisted of peripheral blood mononuclear cells (PBMCs), taken before the fourth cycle of nivolumab. The origin of this receptor is a human donor with classical Hodgkin lymphoma. The CDR3 region is CASSLQRDGYTL. The CDR3 region has the DNA TGTGCCAGCAGTCTCCAAAGGGATGGCTACACCCTC.